This T cell receptor beta chain derives from a study of CD8 T cells in Susac syndrome. V lost 4 bases and J lost 8; bases outside the gene matches: 12. CDR1 and CDR2 from the germline V gene are DFQATT and SNEGSKA (reference sequence). This CDR3 contains 15 residues. RNA totalling about 0.45 to 1 ug underwent reverse transcription with random hexamers. TCRdb used MiXCR to reprocess the immunoSEQ multiplex PCR reads, holding one entry per CDR3 protein. The sample lists roughly 200,000 distinct CDR3 sequences; approximately 95% were seen once. This receptor was taken from a human donor in good health. The chain has TRBV20-1 and TRBJ1-4; 8 bases are a match to TRBD1. Sequences were obtained from CD4+ T cells from PBMCs. The CDR3 DNA reads TGCAGTGCTAAAGCCCCAGGGGGCGGGAGGGAAAAACTGTTTTTT. Translated, it gives CSAKAPGGGREKLFF.